Described below is a single TCR beta chain sequence and its context. The ends lost 4 bases at V and 10 bases at J; junction bases unmatched: 6. CDR3 length equals 15 residues. Germline CDR1 SGHTA, CDR2 FQGNSA. Time point: blood 2 weeks post-SBRT. Treatment given: 15 Gy SBRT to primary tumor, nephrectomy 4 weeks later. The data are from a study of radiation and T cells in renal cell carcinoma. Sequencing was performed with immunoSEQ multiplex PCR; in TCRdb, only in-frame clones are kept and a portion is missing. The sample records roughly 130,000 clones, more than 70% being singletons. Sample: blood, taken from a patient whose treatment included radiotherapy and nephrectomy. The clonotype originates from a woman between 70 and 85 years old with renal cell carcinoma. The V gene is TRBV7-2, the J gene TRBJ2-1; 14 bases fit TRBD2. Written as DNA, the CDR3 is TGTGCCAGCAGCTCCGGGACTAGCGGGGGAGTCGAGCAGTTCTTC. It is translated as CASSSGTSGGVEQFF.